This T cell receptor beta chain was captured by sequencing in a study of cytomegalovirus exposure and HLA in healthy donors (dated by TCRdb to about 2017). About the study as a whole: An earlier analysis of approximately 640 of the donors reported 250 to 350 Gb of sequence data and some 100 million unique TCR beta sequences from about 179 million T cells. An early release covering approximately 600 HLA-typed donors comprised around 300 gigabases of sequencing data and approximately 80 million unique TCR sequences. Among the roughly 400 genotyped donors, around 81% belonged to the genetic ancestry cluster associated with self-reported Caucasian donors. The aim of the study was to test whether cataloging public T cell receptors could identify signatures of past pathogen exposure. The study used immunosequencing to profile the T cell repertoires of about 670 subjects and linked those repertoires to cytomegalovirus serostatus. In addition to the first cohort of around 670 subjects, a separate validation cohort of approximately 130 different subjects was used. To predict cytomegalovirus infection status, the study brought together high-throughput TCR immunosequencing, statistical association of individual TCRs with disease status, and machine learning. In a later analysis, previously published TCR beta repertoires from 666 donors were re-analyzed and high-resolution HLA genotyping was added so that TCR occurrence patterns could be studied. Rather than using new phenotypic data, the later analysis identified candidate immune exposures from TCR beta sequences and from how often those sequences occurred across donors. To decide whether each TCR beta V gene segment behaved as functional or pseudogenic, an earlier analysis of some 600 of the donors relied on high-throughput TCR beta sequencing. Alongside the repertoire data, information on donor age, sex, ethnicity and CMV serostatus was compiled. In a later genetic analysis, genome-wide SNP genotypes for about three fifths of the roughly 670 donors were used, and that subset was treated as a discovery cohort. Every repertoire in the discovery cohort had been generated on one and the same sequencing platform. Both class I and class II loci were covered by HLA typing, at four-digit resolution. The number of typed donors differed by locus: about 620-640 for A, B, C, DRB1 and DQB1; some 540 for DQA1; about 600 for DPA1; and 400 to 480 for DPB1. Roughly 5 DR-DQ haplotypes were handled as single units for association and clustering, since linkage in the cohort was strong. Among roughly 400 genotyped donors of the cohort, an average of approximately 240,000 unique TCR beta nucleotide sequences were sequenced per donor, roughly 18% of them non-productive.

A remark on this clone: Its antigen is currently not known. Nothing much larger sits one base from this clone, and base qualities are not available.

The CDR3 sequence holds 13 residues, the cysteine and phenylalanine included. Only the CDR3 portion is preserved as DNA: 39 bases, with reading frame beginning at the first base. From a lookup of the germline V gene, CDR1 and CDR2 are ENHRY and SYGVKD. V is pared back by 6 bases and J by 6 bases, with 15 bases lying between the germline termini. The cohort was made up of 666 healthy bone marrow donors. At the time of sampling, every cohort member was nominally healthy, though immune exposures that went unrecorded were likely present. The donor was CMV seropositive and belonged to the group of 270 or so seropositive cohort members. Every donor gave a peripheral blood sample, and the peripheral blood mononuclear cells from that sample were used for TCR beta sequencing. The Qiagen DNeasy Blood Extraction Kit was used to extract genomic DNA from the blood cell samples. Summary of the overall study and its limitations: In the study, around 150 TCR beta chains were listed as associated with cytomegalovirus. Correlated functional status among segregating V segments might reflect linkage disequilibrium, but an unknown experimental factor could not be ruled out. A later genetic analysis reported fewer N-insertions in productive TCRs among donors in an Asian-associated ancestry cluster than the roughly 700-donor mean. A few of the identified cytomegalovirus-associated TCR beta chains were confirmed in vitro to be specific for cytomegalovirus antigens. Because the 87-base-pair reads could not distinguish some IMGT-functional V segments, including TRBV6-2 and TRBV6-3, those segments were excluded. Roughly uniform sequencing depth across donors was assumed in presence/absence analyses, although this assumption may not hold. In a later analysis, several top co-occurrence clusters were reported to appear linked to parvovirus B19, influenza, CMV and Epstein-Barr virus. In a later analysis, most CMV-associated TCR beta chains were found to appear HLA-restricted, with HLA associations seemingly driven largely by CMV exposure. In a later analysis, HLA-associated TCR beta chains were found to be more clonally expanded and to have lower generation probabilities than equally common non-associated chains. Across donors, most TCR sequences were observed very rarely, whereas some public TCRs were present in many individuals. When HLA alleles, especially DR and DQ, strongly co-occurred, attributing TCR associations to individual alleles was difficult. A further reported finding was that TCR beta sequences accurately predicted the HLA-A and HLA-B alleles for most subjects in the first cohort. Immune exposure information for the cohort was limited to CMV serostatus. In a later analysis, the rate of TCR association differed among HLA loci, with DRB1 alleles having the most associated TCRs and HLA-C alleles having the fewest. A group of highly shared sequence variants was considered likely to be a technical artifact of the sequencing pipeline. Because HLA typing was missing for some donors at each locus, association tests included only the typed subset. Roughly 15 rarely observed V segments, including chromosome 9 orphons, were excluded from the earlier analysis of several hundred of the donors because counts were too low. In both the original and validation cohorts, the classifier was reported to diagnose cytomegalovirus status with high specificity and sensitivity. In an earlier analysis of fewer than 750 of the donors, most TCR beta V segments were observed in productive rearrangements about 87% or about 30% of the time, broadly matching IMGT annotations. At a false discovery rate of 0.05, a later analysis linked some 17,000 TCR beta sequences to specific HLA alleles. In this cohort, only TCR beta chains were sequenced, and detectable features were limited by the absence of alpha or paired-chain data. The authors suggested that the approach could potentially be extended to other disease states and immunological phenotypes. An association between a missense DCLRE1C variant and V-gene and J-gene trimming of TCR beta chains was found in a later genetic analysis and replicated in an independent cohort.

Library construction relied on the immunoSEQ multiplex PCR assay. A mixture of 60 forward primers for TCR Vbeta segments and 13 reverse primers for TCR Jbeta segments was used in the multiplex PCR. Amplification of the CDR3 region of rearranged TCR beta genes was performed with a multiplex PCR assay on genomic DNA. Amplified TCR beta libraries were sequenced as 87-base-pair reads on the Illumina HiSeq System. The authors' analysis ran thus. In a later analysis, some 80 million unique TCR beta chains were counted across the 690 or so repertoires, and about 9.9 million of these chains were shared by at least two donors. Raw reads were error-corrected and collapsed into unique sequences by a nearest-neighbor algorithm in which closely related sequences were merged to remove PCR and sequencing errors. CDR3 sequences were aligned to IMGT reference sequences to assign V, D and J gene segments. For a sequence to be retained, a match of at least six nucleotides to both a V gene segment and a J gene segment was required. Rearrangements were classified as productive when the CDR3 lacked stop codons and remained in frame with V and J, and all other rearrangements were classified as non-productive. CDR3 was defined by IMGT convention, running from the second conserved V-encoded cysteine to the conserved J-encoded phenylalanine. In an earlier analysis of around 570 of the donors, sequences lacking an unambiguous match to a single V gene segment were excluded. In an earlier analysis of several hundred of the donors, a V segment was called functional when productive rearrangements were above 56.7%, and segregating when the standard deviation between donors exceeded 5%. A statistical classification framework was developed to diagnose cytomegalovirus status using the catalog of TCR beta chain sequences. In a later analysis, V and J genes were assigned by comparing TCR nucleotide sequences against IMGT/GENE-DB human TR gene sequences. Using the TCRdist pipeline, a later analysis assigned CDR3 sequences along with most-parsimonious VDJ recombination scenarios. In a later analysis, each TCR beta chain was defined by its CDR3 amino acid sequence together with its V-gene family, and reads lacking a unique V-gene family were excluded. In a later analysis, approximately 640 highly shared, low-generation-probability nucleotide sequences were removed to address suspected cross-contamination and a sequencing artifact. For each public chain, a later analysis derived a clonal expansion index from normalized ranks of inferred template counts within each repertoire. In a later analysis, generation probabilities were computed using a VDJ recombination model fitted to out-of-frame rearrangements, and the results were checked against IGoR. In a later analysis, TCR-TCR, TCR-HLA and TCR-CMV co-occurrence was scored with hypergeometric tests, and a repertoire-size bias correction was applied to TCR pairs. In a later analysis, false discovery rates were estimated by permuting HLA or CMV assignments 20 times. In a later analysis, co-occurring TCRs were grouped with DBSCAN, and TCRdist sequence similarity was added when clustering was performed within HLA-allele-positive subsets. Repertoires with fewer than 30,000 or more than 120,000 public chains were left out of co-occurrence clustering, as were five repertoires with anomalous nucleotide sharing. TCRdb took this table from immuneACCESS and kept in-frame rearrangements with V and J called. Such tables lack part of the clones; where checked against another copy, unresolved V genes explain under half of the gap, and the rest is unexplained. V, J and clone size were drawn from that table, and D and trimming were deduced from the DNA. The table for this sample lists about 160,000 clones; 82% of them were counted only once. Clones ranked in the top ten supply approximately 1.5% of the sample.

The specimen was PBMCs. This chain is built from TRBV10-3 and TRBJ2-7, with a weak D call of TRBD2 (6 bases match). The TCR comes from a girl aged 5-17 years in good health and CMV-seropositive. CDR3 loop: CAIRGGARGEQYF. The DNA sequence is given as TGTGCCATCAGGGGCGGTGCGCGGGGCGAGCAGTACTTC.